This is a list of T cell receptor beta chains from one sample in a study of cytomegalovirus exposure and HLA in healthy donors. The assay was immunoSEQ multiplex PCR, and TCRdb's table has in-frame clones only and misses some. The repertoire has around 44,000 clones, around 90% of them found once; the top ten carry roughly 8%. The sequenced sample was PBMCs. The receptors were gathered from a woman in her thirties or forties in good health and CMV-seropositive. Both conserved end residues are part of each CDR3.

v_call cdr3_aa
TRBV19 CASSIGHQKGGYTF
TRBV6-1 CASSDPLAGSKETQYF
TRBV6-5 CASSSLGAAYEQYF
TRBV15 CATSRAENTEAFF
TRBV4-1 CASSQADNHQPQHF
TRBV10-3 CAISEPLAGTQYF
TRBV28 CASSSLGAGLEQYF
TRBV10-3 CAISEGTVTDTQYF
TRBV19 CASSTGGTGGNQPQHF
TRBV10-3 CAISPGLTGEGDYGYTF
TRBV2 CASRPSSGSTDTQYF
TRBV28 CASSAPGWVDEQYF
TRBV4-1 CASSRVLAGGTDTQYF
TRBV30 CAWSRGTSEEDGYTF
TRBV28 CASSSSPGLRGEQYF
TRBV7-9 CASSLAQSTDTQYF
TRBV5-6 CASSFKIPTNEKLFF
TRBV7-3 CASSQKAGASGEQFF
TRBV2 CASSEWGSTEAFF
TRBV25-1 CASSESDRRSYNEQFF
TRBV6-1 CASRGETNTGELFF
TRBV19 CASSPQGVDTGELFF
TRBV28 CASSPGGPSYNEQFF
TRBV7-9 CASSIGTSGYGTQYF
TRBV5-5 CASSFATGGPETQYF
TRBV4-2 CASSQDLGGIYEQYF
TRBV19 CASMGQSREKLFF
TRBV19 CASGTDRKAFF
TRBV27 CASSLENSGRATDTQYF
TRBV2 CASIGWGQEQYF
TRBV5-1 CASRDSYNEQFF
TRBV5-1 CASSSWTSGDSYEQYF
TRBV2 CASSELAGCGYTF
TRBV7-9 CASSRKTETEAFF
TRBV6-5 CASSSRAGARRDTQYF
TRBV11-3 CASSLESGSEQYF
TRBV6-6 CASSLAENSNQPQHF
TRBV29-1 CSFLREIGGYTF
TRBV18 CASSPGTGGRFNPSTEAFF
TRBV7-2 CASSLRDTHTEAFF
TRBV10-3 CAISTLKNTEAFF
TRBV9 CASSVGESGSPHEQYF
TRBV27 CASSTPRGATSTDTQYF
TRBV5-5 CASSLTGYGTDTQYF
TRBV18 CASSQLRYSGANVLTF
TRBV27 CASSTWDNPEAFF
TRBV6-5 CASSYRKGSVNQPQHF
TRBV9 CASSASGRGEQYF
TRBV2 CASSGGSGGRTDTQYF
TRBV27 CASSPLVPVMYF
TRBV5-8 CASSHMGAEQYF
TRBV11-2 CASSLTEIYGYTF